Listed below are T cell receptor beta chains from one sample, sequenced in a study of blood T cells in healthy people across ages. MiXCR, run by TCRdb on the 5' RACE reads, gives a single entry per CDR3 protein. Among fewer than 900,000 distinct CDR3 sequences listed, roughly two fifths were seen once. The sample taken for sequencing was blood. The receptors shown here come from a woman aged 60-75 years in good health. The conserved cysteine and the conserved F or W are not part of the CDR3 here. Fields, in order: J gene, V gene, CDR3 protein.

J: TRBJ2-7
V: TRBV6-5
CDR3: ASSYSYRGSYEQY

J: TRBJ2-1
V: TRBV20-1
CDR3: SSSGQLSSYNEQF

J: TRBJ1-1
V: TRBV7-9
CDR3: ASSWPGQNTEAF

J: TRBJ2-5
V: TRBV25-1
CDR3: ASSELPRLAGGARAETQY

J: TRBJ2-1
V: TRBV10-3
CDR3: AIKTSSYNEQF

J: TRBJ2-7
V: TRBV20-1
CDR3: SAGSWGSGSYEQY

J: TRBJ1-1
V: TRBV6-1
CDR3: ASSRRGGLNTEAF

J: TRBJ2-6
V: TRBV7-2
CDR3: ASSFGTAQKNSGANVLT

J: TRBJ2-5
V: TRBV20-1
CDR3: SASLTSGKETQY

J: TRBJ2-7
V: TRBV27
CDR3: ASRGENYEQY

J: TRBJ2-5
V: TRBV5-1
CDR3: ASSLELAGGLSYNEQY

J: TRBJ1-1
V: TRBV3-1
CDR3: ASSPRRSEAF

J: TRBJ2-3
V: TRBV9
CDR3: ASSLVSTDTQY

J: -
V: TRBV7-9
CDR3: ASSTDRDRGNIQY

J: TRBJ2-1
V: TRBV3-1
CDR3: ASTPLVGTGAYNEQF

J: TRBJ2-1
V: TRBV20-1
CDR3: SAVSGTSGIEQF

J: TRBJ2-3
V: TRBV20-1
CDR3: SAPRGGSTDTQY

J: TRBJ2-1
V: TRBV3-1
CDR3: ASSRGLAVHNEQF

J: TRBJ2-7
V: TRBV27
CDR3: ASSLVAFHEQY

J: TRBJ2-1
V: TRBV25-1
CDR3: ASSGRTSGRPSSYNEQF

J: TRBJ1-1
V: TRBV6-5
CDR3: ASSYGGTVMNTEAF

J: TRBJ1-2
V: TRBV29-1
CDR3: SGGLANYGYT

J: TRBJ2-3
V: TRBV29-1
CDR3: SVGGAPPTDTQY

J: TRBJ2-3
V: TRBV19
CDR3: ASSITSRDTQY

J: TRBJ2-1
V: TRBV3-1
CDR3: TSSQRGTGDNEQF

J: -
V: TRBV25-1
CDR3: ASSEYGVEETQY

J: TRBJ2-3
V: TRBV21-1
CDR3: ASSKDRNTDTQY

J: TRBJ2-1
V: TRBV10-3
CDR3: AISGLAGEEQF

J: TRBJ1-4
V: TRBV27
CDR3: ASSFRSATNEKLF

J: TRBJ1-5
V: TRBV12-3/TRBV12-4
CDR3: ASSFGTDSNQPQH

J: TRBJ2-3
V: TRBV11-3
CDR3: ASSNPGDTQY

J: TRBJ2-2
V: TRBV5-1
CDR3: ASSDQGQAGTGELF

J: TRBJ1-4
V: TRBV7-9
CDR3: ASSELGRNEKLF

J: TRBJ1-1
V: TRBV5-5
CDR3: ASSPSRTGMNTEAF

J: TRBJ2-1
V: TRBV29-1
CDR3: SGYRGPYNEQF

J: TRBJ2-7
V: TRBV15
CDR3: ATNRDDAAPSYEQY

J: TRBJ2-1
V: TRBV14
CDR3: ASSQGSGAGLYNEQF

J: TRBJ2-1
V: TRBV25-1
CDR3: ASSEEEGGVNEQF

J: TRBJ2-5
V: TRBV5-1
CDR3: ASSTGRVKSETQY

J: TRBJ2-7
V: TRBV28
CDR3: ASSAVSYEQY

J: TRBJ2-5
V: TRBV20-1
CDR3: SAQVPPAQY

J: TRBJ2-3
V: TRBV28
CDR3: ASSHTGCQFVLCTDTQY

J: TRBJ2-3
V: TRBV5-1
CDR3: ASSLEVSSGGHSTDTQY

J: TRBJ2-3
V: TRBV7-2
CDR3: ASSLEGAGGTDTQY

J: TRBJ2-1
V: TRBV20-1
CDR3: SASVRERGEQF

J: TRBJ2-3
V: TRBV5-1
CDR3: ASSLLGPDTDTQY

J: TRBJ2-3
V: TRBV5-1
CDR3: ANRQGSPDTQY

J: TRBJ1-4
V: TRBV18
CDR3: ASSPRDGTTNEKLF

J: TRBJ1-2
V: TRBV9
CDR3: ASSVTGQGFHGYT

J: TRBJ2-5
V: TRBV29-1
CDR3: SVVRDRGKATQY

J: TRBJ2-3
V: TRBV20-1
CDR3: SARGTSQSTDTQY

J: TRBJ2-5
V: TRBV20-1
CDR3: SATPPLTGGETQY

J: TRBJ2-2
V: TRBV12-3/TRBV12-4
CDR3: ASTLAGRNTGELF

J: TRBJ2-6
V: TRBV10-2
CDR3: ASSGFGTGGSGANVLT

J: TRBJ2-1
V: TRBV20-1
CDR3: SARRTSGALEQF

J: TRBJ2-7
V: TRBV7-2
CDR3: ASSPTSGATSSYEQY

J: TRBJ1-4
V: TRBV7-2
CDR3: ASSLVASEKLF

J: TRBJ2-5
V: TRBV3-1
CDR3: ASSRGETQY

J: TRBJ1-1
V: TRBV2
CDR3: ASSETGSGAF